This TCR beta chain was retrieved from a study of Graves' ophthalmopathy and Graves' hyperthyroidism. This clonotype has more than one count but fewer than ten. The antigen is not known. RNA transcripts were the source from which TCR beta CDR3 regions were amplified. The first-round RT-PCR employed HTBI primers together with the Qiagen OneStep RT-PCR kit. A multiplex PCR was then performed as the second round. One entry per CDR3 protein, called by TCRdb with MiXCR from the multiplex PCR reads. The sample shows over 500,000 distinct CDR3 sequences, about 20% of them seen only once. Study results and caveats: In blood, most expanded thyroid clonotypes above 0.001 frequency were also detected. Prediction of ophthalmopathy progression reached over 65% sensitivity and approximately 75% specificity.

CDR1 MNHEY and CDR2 SVGEGT come from the germline V gene. The CDR3 extends over 14 amino acids. With 6 bases removed from V and 2 bases from J, the gap between germline ends came to 11 bases. Hyperthyroidism was classified as stable if no ophthalmopathy occurred within 18 months of follow-up. Orbital computed tomography, thyroid ultrasound, TRAb, serum thyroxine and clinical symptoms formed the basis of diagnosis. The chain links TRBV6-2 or TRBV6-3 to TRBJ1-5, with D perhaps TRBD1 (6 bases). What was sequenced was peripheral blood. This TCR was recovered from a woman younger than 35 with stable Graves' hyperthyroidism. Some clones in this sample may be carry-over from other donors' samples. The CDR3 protein is CASRQQGRNQPQHF. In nucleotides, the CDR3 is TGTGCCAGCAGGCAACAGGGTCGCAATCAGCCCCAGCATTTT.